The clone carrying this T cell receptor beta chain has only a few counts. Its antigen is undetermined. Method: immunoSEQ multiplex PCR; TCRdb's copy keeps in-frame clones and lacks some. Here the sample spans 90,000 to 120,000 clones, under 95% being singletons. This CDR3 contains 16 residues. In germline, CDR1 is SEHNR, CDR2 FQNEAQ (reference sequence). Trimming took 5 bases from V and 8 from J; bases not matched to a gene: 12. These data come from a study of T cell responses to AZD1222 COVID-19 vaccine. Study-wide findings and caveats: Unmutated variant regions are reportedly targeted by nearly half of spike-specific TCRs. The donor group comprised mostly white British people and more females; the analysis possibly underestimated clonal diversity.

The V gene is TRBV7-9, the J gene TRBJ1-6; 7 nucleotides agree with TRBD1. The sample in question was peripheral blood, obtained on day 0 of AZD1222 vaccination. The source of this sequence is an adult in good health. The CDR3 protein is CASSTKTGVLDSPLHF. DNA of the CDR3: TGTGCCAGCAGCACTAAAACAGGGGTCCTGGATTCACCCCTCCACTTT.